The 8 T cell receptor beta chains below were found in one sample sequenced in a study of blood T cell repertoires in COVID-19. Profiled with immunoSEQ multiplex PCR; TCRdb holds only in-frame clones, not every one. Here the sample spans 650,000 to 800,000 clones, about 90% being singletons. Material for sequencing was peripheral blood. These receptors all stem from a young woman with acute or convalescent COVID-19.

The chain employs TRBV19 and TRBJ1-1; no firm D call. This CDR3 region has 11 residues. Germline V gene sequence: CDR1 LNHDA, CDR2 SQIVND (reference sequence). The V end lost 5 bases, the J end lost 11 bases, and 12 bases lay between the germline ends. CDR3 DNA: TGTGCCAGTAGTGGAGGACGAAGGGCTTTCTTT. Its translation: CASSGGRRAFF.

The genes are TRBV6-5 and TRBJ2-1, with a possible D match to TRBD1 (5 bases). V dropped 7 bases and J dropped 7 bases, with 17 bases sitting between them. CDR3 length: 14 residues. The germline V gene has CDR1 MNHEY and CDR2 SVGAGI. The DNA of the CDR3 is TGTGCCAGCAACGGGTGGCGGACACCGAATGAGCAGTTCTTC. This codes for CASNGWRTPNEQFF.

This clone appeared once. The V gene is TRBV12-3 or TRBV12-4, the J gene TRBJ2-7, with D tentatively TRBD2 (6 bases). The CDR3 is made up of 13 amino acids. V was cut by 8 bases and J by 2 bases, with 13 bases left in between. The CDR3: CASRDWEAYEQYF. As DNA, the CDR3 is TGTGCCAGCCGAGACTGGGAGGCCTACGAGCAGTACTTC.

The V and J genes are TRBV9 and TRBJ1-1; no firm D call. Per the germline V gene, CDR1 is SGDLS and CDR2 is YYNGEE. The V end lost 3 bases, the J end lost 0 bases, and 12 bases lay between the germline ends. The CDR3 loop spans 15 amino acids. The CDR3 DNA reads TGTGCCAGCAGCGCCTCAGACTGGATGAACACTGAAGCTTTCTTT. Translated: CASSASDWMNTEAFF.

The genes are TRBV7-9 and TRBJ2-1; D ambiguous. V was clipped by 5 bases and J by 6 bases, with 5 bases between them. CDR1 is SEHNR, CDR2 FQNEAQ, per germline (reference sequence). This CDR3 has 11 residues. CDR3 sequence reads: CASSPGNEQFF. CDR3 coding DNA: TGTGCCAGCAGCCCCGGCAATGAGCAGTTCTTC.

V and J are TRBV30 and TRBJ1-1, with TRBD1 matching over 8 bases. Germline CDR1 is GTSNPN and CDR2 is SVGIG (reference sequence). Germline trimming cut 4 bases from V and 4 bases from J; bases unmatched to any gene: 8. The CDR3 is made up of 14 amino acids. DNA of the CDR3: TGTGCCTGGACCCCGCCTACAGGGGGCACTGAAGCTTTCTTT. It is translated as CAWTPPTGGTEAFF. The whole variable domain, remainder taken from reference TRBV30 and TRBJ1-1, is SQTIHQWPATLVQPVGSPLSLECTVEGTSNPNLYWYRQAAGRGLQLLFYSVGIGQISSEVPQNLSASRPQDRQFILSSKKLLLSDSGFYLCAWTPPTGGTEAFFGQGTRLTVV.

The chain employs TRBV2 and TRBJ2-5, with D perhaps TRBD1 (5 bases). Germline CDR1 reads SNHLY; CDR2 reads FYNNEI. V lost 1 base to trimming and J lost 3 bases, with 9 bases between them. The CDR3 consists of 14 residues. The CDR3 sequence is CASSEVDKKETQYF. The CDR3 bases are TGTGCCAGCAGTGAAGTGGACAAGAAAGAGACCCAGTACTTC.

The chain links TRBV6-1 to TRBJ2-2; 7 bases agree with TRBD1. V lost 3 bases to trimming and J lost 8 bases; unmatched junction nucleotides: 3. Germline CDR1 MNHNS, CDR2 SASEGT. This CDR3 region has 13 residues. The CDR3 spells CASSEGTAGELFF. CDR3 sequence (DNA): TGTGCCAGCAGTGAGGGGACAGCTGGGGAGCTGTTTTTT.